This T cell receptor (beta chain) was obtained from a study of blood T cell repertoires in COVID-19. Clones were sequenced by immunoSEQ multiplex PCR, and TCRdb holds only the in-frame ones, with some missing. The sample has about 360,000 clones, around 87% seen once. Germline V lookup: CDR1 SGDLS, CDR2 YYNGEE. V trimming: 2 bases; J trimming: 1 base; junction bases outside the gene matches: 3. The CDR3 loop spans 16 amino acids. The receptor comes from a man younger than 40 who had recovered from COVID-19. The sample was PBMCs or T cells enriched from blood (not recorded which). The V gene is TRBV9, the J gene TRBJ1-3, with TRBD1 matching over 10 bases. CDR3: CASSVGTGESGNTIYF. CDR3 sequence (DNA): TGTGCCAGCAGCGTTGGGACAGGGGAATCTGGAAACACCATATATTTT.